This record concerns one T cell receptor beta chain sequence. The entry originates in a study of blood T cell repertoires in COVID-19. Study background: Both acute and convalescent COVID-19 samples were obtained from the United States, Italy and Spain. From T cells, B-cell-depleted T cells, or PBMCs came the material, which was cDNA or gDNA.

As handled by the study authors: By means of reference gene primer amplification, nucleated cell counts were estimated. This table comes from immunoSEQ multiplex PCR, and its TCRdb copy is limited to in-frame clones, with some not included. The DNA gave D and trimming, while V, J and clone size come from that table. Found here are 120,000 or so clones, under 85% of them singletons; the top ten hold roughly 12%. The CDR3 totals 19 residues. This sequence was found in a man between 60 and 75 years old with acute or convalescent COVID-19. Sequenced input: peripheral blood. This chain joins TRBV21-1 and TRBJ2-2; the table's D call of TRBD2 was not tested on the DNA. TRBV21-1 is recorded as a pseudogene. For the CDR3, the DNA is TGTGCCAGCCCCGAGCCCTTCACGGGGTGCCCGACTCGGATCGGGGAGCTGTTTTTT. As protein: CASPEPFTGCPTRIGELFF.